Listed below are T cell receptor beta chains from one sample, sequenced in a study of T cells in Graves' hyperthyroidism and ophthalmopathy. TCRdb passed the multiplex PCR reads through MiXCR, listing each CDR3 protein once. The sample has 600,000 to 650,000 distinct CDR3 sequences; 15% to 20% are singletons. The specimen sequenced was blood. Every receptor here comes from a woman aged 30 to 39 with Graves' hyperthyroidism. Each CDR3 is given with its conserved first and last residue. A D gene is named only where the DNA matches it firmly. The size field is filled for only some rows; it gives once, few, many or a size class.

j_call d_call v_call clone_size cdr3_aa cdr3_nt
TRBJ2-7 NA TRBV24-1 NA CATSGGGAYEQYF TGTGCCACCAGTGGAGGAGGGGCCTACGAGCAGTACTTC
TRBJ2-2 TRBD2 TRBV19 NA CASSFGLAVLEDGELFF TGTGCCAGTAGTTTCGGACTAGCGGTCCTAGAGGACGGGGAGCTGTTTTTT
TRBJ1-6 NA TRBV20-1 NA CSAPGPTNNSPLHF TGCAGTGCTCCAGGACCGACGAATAATTCACCCCTCCACTTT
TRBJ2-2 TRBD2 TRBV7-9 many CASSLAGGSTGELFF TGTGCCAGCAGCTTAGCGGGAGGGTCCACCGGGGAGCTGTTTTTT
TRBJ1-2 TRBD1 TRBV30 many CAWRATGVSGYTF TGTGCCTGGAGAGCCACAGGGGTAAGCGGCTACACCTTC
TRBJ2-1 NA TRBV2 many CASSARDASYNEQFF TGTGCCAGCAGCGCCCGGGACGCCTCCTACAATGAGCAGTTCTTC
TRBJ2-7 NA TRBV6-6 few CASSYSARHEQYF TGTGCCAGCAGTTACTCGGCCAGACACGAGCAGTACTTC
TRBJ2-7 TRBD1 TRBV19 few CASSIAGTGDYEQYF TGTGCCAGTAGTATTGCTGGGACAGGGGACTACGAGCAGTACTTC
TRBJ2-3 TRBD1 TRBV19 NA CASSAAPGTGADTQYF TGTGCCAGTAGTGCAGCACCCGGGACAGGGGCAGATACGCAGTATTTT
TRBJ2-7 NA TRBV5-1 many CASSLAQSTAPYEQYF TGCGCCAGCAGCCTGGCGCAGTCGACGGCCCCCTACGAGCAGTACTTC
TRBJ2-7 TRBD2 TRBV7-2 few CASSQEGSGTTYEQYF TGTGCCAGCAGCCAAGAGGGCAGCGGGACTACCTACGAGCAGTACTTC
TRBJ1-5 NA TRBV27 many CASSLMGQPQHF TGTGCCAGCAGCTTAATGGGCCAGCCCCAGCATTTT
TRBJ2-1 NA TRBV11-2 few CASSRKGLLVNEQFF TGTGCCAGCAGCCGGAAGGGCTTACTAGTCAATGAGCAGTTCTTC
TRBJ2-4 NA TRBV5-1 many CASSQGGVDDIQYF TGCGCCAGCAGCCAAGGGGGGGTTGACGACATTCAGTACTTC
TRBJ2-1 TRBD2 TRBV19 few CASRGSGRAVDEQFF TGTGCCAGTAGGGGTAGCGGGAGGGCCGTCGATGAGCAGTTCTTC
TRBJ1-5 NA TRBV2 NA CASRRRGVGQPQHF TGTGCCAGCAGAAGGCGGGGGGTAGGTCAGCCCCAGCATTTT
TRBJ2-7 TRBD2 TRBV18 NA CASSPGTSADFSYEQYF TGTGCCAGCTCACCGGGGACTAGCGCCGATTTCTCCTACGAGCAGTACTTC
TRBJ2-1 TRBD1 TRBV29-1 many CSVERDRGGNEQFF TGCAGCGTTGAACGGGACAGGGGAGGGAATGAGCAGTTCTTC
TRBJ2-1 NA TRBV2 many CASLPPGAVGGPYNEQFF TGTGCCAGCCTTCCCCCAGGGGCCGTGGGGGGACCCTACAATGAGCAGTTCTTC
TRBJ1-5 NA TRBV25-1 few CASRTGTGYSNQPQHF TGTGCCAGCAGGACCGGGACGGGCTATAGCAATCAGCCCCAGCATTTT
TRBJ1-5 NA TRBV19 NA CASSMISNQPQHF TGTGCCAGTAGTATGATCTCCAATCAGCCCCAGCATTTT
TRBJ1-1 NA TRBV5-6 few CASSGLDRLFTEAFF TGTGCCAGCAGCGGATTAGACCGACTCTTCACTGAAGCTTTCTTT
TRBJ2-7 NA TRBV9 many CASSVAAGQSYEQYF TGTGCCAGCAGCGTAGCTGCGGGACAGTCCTACGAGCAGTACTTC
TRBJ2-5 TRBD1 TRBV6-1 few CASGTEILGETQYF TGTGCCAGCGGGACAGAGATCCTAGGGGAGACCCAGTACTTC
TRBJ2-7 NA TRBV27 few CASRPGTYNYEQYF TGTGCCAGCAGACCCGGGACATACAACTACGAGCAGTACTTC
TRBJ2-1 NA TRBV11-2 many CASSWGSSGQYNEQFF TGTGCCAGCAGCTGGGGTAGCAGCGGACAATACAATGAGCAGTTCTTC
TRBJ1-5 TRBD1 TRBV28 many CASSAPRQGAKGQPQHF TGTGCCAGCAGTGCCCCGAGACAGGGGGCAAAGGGGCAGCCCCAGCATTTT
TRBJ2-2 TRBD2 TRBV28 many CASSFYLAEFSTGELFF TGTGCCAGCAGTTTTTACCTAGCGGAATTTTCCACCGGGGAGCTGTTTTTT
TRBJ2-3 TRBD2 TRBV28 many CASSLSKRGDTQYF TGTGCCAGCAGTTTATCAAAGCGGGGAGATACGCAGTATTTT
TRBJ2-1 TRBD2 TRBV20-1 few CSARRGLAGGIYNEQFF TGCAGTGCTAGAAGGGGACTAGCGGGAGGGATATACAATGAGCAGTTCTTC
TRBJ1-2 NA TRBV28 few CATNGPANYDYTF TGTGCCACCAACGGGCCAGCTAACTATGACTACACCTTC
TRBJ2-2 TRBD2 TRBV12-3/TRBV12-4 many CASSLLAGGLGTGELFF TGTGCCAGCAGCCTCCTAGCGGGAGGGCTGGGCACCGGGGAGCTGTTTTTT
TRBJ2-7 NA TRBV18 NA CASSPNRLNTYEQYF TGTGCCAGCTCACCGAACAGATTAAATACCTACGAGCAGTACTTC
TRBJ2-3 NA TRBV15 NA CATSRAGITDTQYF TGTGCCACCAGCAGAGCCGGGATCACAGATACGCAGTATTTT
TRBJ2-5 NA TRBV6-1 once CATNPGASADTQYF TGTGCCACCAATCCAGGGGCGTCGGCGGACACCCAGTACTTC
TRBJ2-7 TRBD1 TRBV19 NA CASGTGQGAYEQYF TGTGCCAGTGGGACCGGACAGGGAGCCTACGAGCAGTACTTC
TRBJ1-1 NA TRBV5-1 NA CASSSIRVGNTEAFF TGCGCCAGCAGCTCGATCAGGGTAGGGAACACTGAAGCTTTCTTT
TRBJ1-1 NA TRBV27 few CASRPGQQRTEAFF TGTGCCAGCAGGCCGGGACAACAACGCACTGAAGCTTTCTTT
TRBJ2-7 NA TRBV19 few CASSRGAAISYEQYF TGTGCCAGTAGTAGGGGGGCAGCGATCTCCTACGAGCAGTACTTC
TRBJ2-2 NA TRBV27 few CASSLSTRNTGELFF TGTGCCAGCAGTTTATCGACCCGGAACACCGGGGAGCTGTTTTTT
TRBJ2-7 TRBD1 TRBV20-1 many CSGIGDRGNYEQYF TGCAGTGGGATAGGGGACAGGGGGAACTACGAGCAGTACTTC
TRBJ2-7 NA TRBV6-1 many CASSEYSYEQYF TGTGCCAGCAGTGAGTACTCCTACGAGCAGTACTTC
TRBJ2-3 TRBD2 TRBV29-1 NA CSVEDIREGPDTQYF TGCAGCGTTGAAGACATCCGGGAGGGGCCAGATACGCAGTATTTT
TRBJ1-5 TRBD1 TRBV20-1 many CSASSGQANQPQHF TGCAGTGCTAGCTCGGGACAGGCTAATCAGCCCCAGCATTTT
TRBJ1-5 NA TRBV5-1 many CASSFEGYQPQHF TGCGCCAGCAGCTTCGAGGGCTATCAGCCCCAGCATTTT
TRBJ2-3 NA TRBV12-3/TRBV12-4 many CASRGGAVDTQYF TGTGCCAGCAGAGGGGGAGCTGTCGATACGCAGTATTTT
TRBJ2-1 NA TRBV29-1 many CSVVEGYNEQFF TGCAGCGTTGTGGAGGGGTACAATGAGCAGTTCTTC
TRBJ1-2 NA TRBV7-9 many CASSLMAGYTF TGTGCCAGCAGCTTAATGGCTGGCTACACCTTC
TRBJ1-2 TRBD1 TRBV20-1 many CSAVRDRAENGYTF TGCAGTGCTGTCCGAGACAGGGCCGAGAATGGCTACACCTTC
TRBJ1-1 TRBD1 TRBV7-8 many CASSLARTGNTEAFF TGTGCCAGCAGCTTAGCTAGGACAGGGAACACTGAAGCTTTCTTT
TRBJ1-5 NA TRBV28 many CASSKSGTGNQPQHF TGTGCCAGCAGCAAATCCGGGACGGGCAATCAGCCCCAGCATTTT
TRBJ2-7 TRBD2 TRBV19 NA CASSTTSTGLAGVVHEQYF TGTGCCAGTAGTACTACTTCCACCGGACTAGCGGGAGTAGTCCACGAGCAGTACTTC
TRBJ2-6 NA TRBV3-1 many CASSQSSASGANVLTF TGTGCCAGCAGCCAATCTTCAGCCTCTGGGGCCAACGTCCTGACTTTC
TRBJ2-2 NA TRBV6-1 many CASSVGPIVNTGELFF TGTGCCAGCAGTGTAGGTCCTATAGTGAACACCGGGGAGCTGTTTTTT
TRBJ2-3 TRBD2 TRBV7-2 few CASSPLAGTQYF TGTGCCAGCAGCCCATTAGCGGGTACGCAGTATTTT
TRBJ1-2 NA TRBV5-1 few CASSFGYDNYGYTF TGCGCCAGCAGCTTCGGATACGACAACTATGGCTACACCTTC
TRBJ2-1 NA TRBV11-1 many CASSSMSAGRNNEQFF TGTGCCAGCAGCTCAATGTCGGCGGGACGGAACAATGAGCAGTTCTTC
TRBJ2-5 NA TRBV28 many CASSSYGQETQYF TGTGCCAGCAGTTCCTACGGACAAGAGACCCAGTACTTC
TRBJ2-7 TRBD2 TRBV3-1 NA CASSQDRGLAGHYEQYF TGTGCCAGCAGCCAAGATCGTGGACTAGCGGGGCACTACGAGCAGTACTTC
TRBJ2-7 NA TRBV30 many CAWSVGRWEQYF TGTGCCTGGAGTGTAGGTCGCTGGGAGCAGTACTTC